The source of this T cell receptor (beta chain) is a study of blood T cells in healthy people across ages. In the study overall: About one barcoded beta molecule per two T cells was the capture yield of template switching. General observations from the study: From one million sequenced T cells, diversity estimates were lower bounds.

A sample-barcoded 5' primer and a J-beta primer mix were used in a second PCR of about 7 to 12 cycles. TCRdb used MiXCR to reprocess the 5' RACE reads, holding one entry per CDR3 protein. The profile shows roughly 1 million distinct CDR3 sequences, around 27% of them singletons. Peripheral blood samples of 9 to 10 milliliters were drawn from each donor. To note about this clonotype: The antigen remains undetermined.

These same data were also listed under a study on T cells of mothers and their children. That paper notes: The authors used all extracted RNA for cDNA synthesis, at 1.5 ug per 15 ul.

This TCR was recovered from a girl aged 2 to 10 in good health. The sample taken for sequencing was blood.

The CDR3 sequence is CSVGQGVVYGYTF. The CDR3 bases are TGCAGCGTCGGACAGGGGGTCGTCTATGGCTACACCTTC. The chain joins TRBV29-1 to TRBJ1-2, with 10 bases matching TRBD1. The CDR3 covers 13 residues. Germline CDR1 is SQVTM and CDR2 is ANQGSEA. With 6 bases clipped from V and 4 bases from J, the junction kept 5 bases outside the gene matches. The full variable domain, its missing parts supplied by reference TRBV29-1 and TRBJ1-2, is SAVISQKPSRDICQRGTSLTIQCQVDSQVTMMFWYRQQPGQSLTLIATANQGSEATYESGFVIDKFPISRPNLTFSTLTVSNMSPEDSSIYLCSVGQGVVYGYTFGSGTRLTVV.